This T cell receptor (beta chain) stems from a study of shared clonotypes between healthy human individuals (dated by TCRdb to 2018 to 2021). Study-level background: The cohort included three men and a couple of women between 18 and 49 years of age. Per donor, three plates each were used for CD4 naive and CD4 memory, two for CD8 naive, and one for CD8 memory. The study deeply sequenced blood TCR repertoires of five healthy adults to estimate repertoire size and the extent of clonotype sharing between individuals. Libraries were prepared and TCR repertoires were sequenced by different laboratories using diverse techniques, in order to increase sequencing depth and limit assay-specific biases. Per donor, leukapheresis produced somewhere between about 0.85 and 8.9 billion PBMCs.

Note on this clone: Its antigen is still unknown. Base quality data are lacking; no much larger clone is found one base away.

V loses 5 bases at its end and J loses 3 bases; junction bases beyond the gene matches: 13. The CDR3 runs 17 amino acids, cysteine and phenylalanine included. Left in the record is the CDR3 DNA by itself, 51 bases read in frame from the first base. According to the germline V gene, CDR1 reads MRHNA and CDR2 reads SNTAGT. Paper-wide results and their limitations: Sampling was limited to blood, and TCR repertoires in tissue likely differ from TCR repertoires in blood. Based on pairwise subsampling, the degree of clonotype sharing among donors was expected to be affected by sequencing depth. Even with the large sequencing depth, rarefaction of the sorted-subset datasets indicated that sequencing was incomplete. Larger estimated clonotype richness was generally found for naive subsets than for memory subsets. Sharing across a handful of donors was observed for approximately 5% of naive CD4, around 3.5% of naive CD8, roughly 2.4% of memory CD4, and approximately 0.41% of memory CD8 clonotypes. Because the study included only a small number of donors, the genetic and exposure-history diversity represented was limited. Clonotypes shared by all four sorted-subset donors showed higher generation probabilities than non-shared clonotypes.

Using the deep immunoSEQ assay, multiplex PCR amplified TCR CDR3 regions from genomic DNA. Extracted genomic DNA from each cell subset was distributed evenly across all wells of several immunoSEQ 96-well plates, and each plate was treated as a replicate. For sorted subsets, each replicate PCR was loaded with roughly 200 ng genomic DNA, equivalent to 25,000 to 35,000 T cell genomes. The purified libraries were quantified using a Qubit 3.0 fluorometer, sized with a Bioanalyzer 2100, and then quantified again using the KAPA Library Quantification kit. Every immunoSEQ 96-well plate was sequenced on a dedicated single-read 150-cycle Illumina NextSeq 550 flow cell. The original pipeline was this. The immunoSEQ output contained only junctional sequences without quality scores, so filtering could not match that applied to full-length reads. To assign V/J genes and CDR3, sequences were annotated against IMGT germline references using PyIR, a Python wrapper for IgBLAST v1.9. Any read was removed if the V/J assignment was weak (E-value above 1e-6), the CDR3 was missing, or the read contained stop codons, out-of-frame junctions, or ambiguous translated residues. A V3J clonotype was defined by an identical inferred V gene, J gene, and CDR3 amino acid sequence. Percentage overlap between repertoires was computed as shared unique clonotypes divided by the size of the smaller repertoire. Richness of each repertoire was evaluated using RTK rarefaction, the Chao1 estimator, and Recon v2.1 estimates of unobserved clonotypes. OLGA was used to compute generation probabilities for all TCRbeta clonotypes that the gDNA method yielded from four donors. TCRdb limited this immuneACCESS table to in-frame rearrangements with V and J called. A share of clones is missing; checked studies link under half to unresolved V genes, and the rest is unexplained. The V and J calls and the clone size are those of that table, but D and trimming were determined from the DNA. The sample table contains roughly 1,500,000 clones; only one count was recorded for approximately 98.5% of them. Roughly 0.35% of the sample lies in the top ten.

Healthy HIV-negative adults with no recently reported acute infections or vaccinations were included as donors. Every donor was a Caucasian adult living in Nashville, Tennessee, USA. CD4+ T cells were enriched through magnetic negative selection, after which naive cells were positively selected on CD45RA and the remaining negative fraction served as the memory subset. After blood collection by leukapheresis, PBMCs were isolated using Ficoll-Histopaque density gradient centrifugation and then cryopreserved in the vapor phase of liquid nitrogen. Analytical flow cytometry was used to check the purity and quantity of every magnetically sorted T cell population. Genomic DNA was isolated from every sorted fraction and measured by UV absorbance on a Nanodrop 2000c.

The specimen sequenced was naive CD4+ T cells sorted from blood. Taken with the paper, the label for cell subset or site translates to: CD45RA+ positively selected. This sequence originates from a young man in good health. Rearrangement joined TRBV6-4 to TRBJ1-5, and 7 junctional nucleotides match TRBD1. At the DNA level, the sequence is TGTGCCAGCAGTTCTACAGGGGAAGGAGGTAACAATCAGCCCCAGCATTTT. Its amino acids are CASSSTGEGGNNQPQHF.